This TCR beta chain was identified in a study of T cells in localized non-small cell lung cancer. Overall study findings and caveats: Adjacent uninvolved lung had the highest clonality, suggesting focused antigen responses. Adjacent lung had a median about 55 of the 100 largest tumor clones. As only one tumor region underwent sequencing, heterogeneity remains possible.

The protocol was immunoSEQ multiplex PCR, while the TCRdb copy is restricted to in-frame clones and leaves out a portion. Of around 45,000 clones detected, roughly 86% appear once; the ten largest clones hold roughly 2.5%. As concerns this clone: No antigen is known for it.

The V gene's germline CDR1 is SGHNT and CDR2 YENEEA. The CDR3 extends over 15 amino acids. V lost 4 bases, J lost 6 bases, and 8 bases stayed unmatched. This clonotype was sampled from a man aged 40-75 years with stage II lung adenocarcinoma. V usage is TRBV11-3 and J usage is TRBJ2-2; 7 bases line up with TRBD1. This specimen consisted of PBMCs, obtained before any cancer treatment. The CDR3 region is CASSSTTGSAGELFF. The CDR3 DNA reads as TGTGCCAGCAGCTCGACGACAGGGTCGGCCGGGGAGCTGTTTTTT.